The clone carrying this TCR beta chain has just one count. What it binds is not known. Profiling relied on immunoSEQ multiplex PCR, and the TCRdb table lists in-frame clones only, not all of them. The data show tens of thousands of clones, 70% to 90% seen once. The data stem from a study of T cells in tuberculosis. Study summary: Sequenced TCRs come from CD1B-GMM tetramer-binding T cells. Samples predate treatment or fall within its first 7 days. This South African cohort compared adolescents with or without latent tuberculosis against adults with active tuberculosis. General study points: Active tuberculosis TCR-alpha repertoires lay closer to GMM-specific TCRs than IGRA-negative controls, suggesting clonal expansion.

In germline, CDR1 is MGHRA, CDR2 YSYEKL. CDR3 length: 20 residues. Losses at the gene ends were 0 bases for V and 2 bases for J; bases not matched to a gene: 10. Time point defined: new active TB diagnosis, blood taken before or within 7 days of starting treatment. Material: PBMCs, obtained at tuberculosis diagnosis. The chain links TRBV4-1 to TRBJ1-6, with 10 bases lining up with TRBD1. This receptor was taken from an adult with tuberculosis. The CDR3 sequence is CASSQDSSRQGAPYNSPLHF. CDR3 nucleotides: TGCGCCAGCAGCCAAGATTCCTCGAGACAGGGGGCCCCCTATAATTCACCCCTCCACTTT.